The source of this T cell receptor beta chain is a study of cytomegalovirus exposure and HLA in healthy donors. Study in general: Samples from HLA-typed donors yielded about 85 million unique TCRs in an early data release. General study points: For most TCR sequences rarity was the rule, although some public TCRs occurred in many donors.

On this clone: The target antigen is unknown.

CDR1 is SEHNR, CDR2 FQNEAQ, per germline (reference sequence). The V segment lost 7 bases and the J segment 3 bases; nucleotides outside the gene matches: 15. This CDR3 contains 17 residues. Healthy bone marrow donors supplied every sample. The PCR was carried out with 60 Vbeta primers and 13 Jbeta primers. TCRdb keeps only in-frame clones here, not all; method: immunoSEQ multiplex PCR. The sample holds roughly 160,000 clones, over 60% seen once. The receptor was derived from a girl between 10 and 17 years old in good health and CMV-seronegative. The chain links TRBV7-9 to TRBJ2-7, with 10 bases identical to TRBD2. Source material: PBMCs. The CDR3 nucleotides read TGTGCCAGCACCCTAGGAGGGACTAGCGCGGGGAGCTACGAGCAGTACTTC. It encodes CASTLGGTSAGSYEQYF.